One and the same sample provided the 4 T cell receptor beta chains below, sequenced in a study of blood T cell repertoires in COVID-19 (dated by TCRdb to about 2020). Library prep was done by the immunoSEQ multiplex PCR assay. Here the immuneACCESS table is served through TCRdb, limited to in-frame sequences with V and J called. Missing clones are a known gap in these copies; in checked studies unresolved V genes cover under half, and the rest lacks a known reason. For this sample there are roughly 90,000 clones; 85% appear just once. 35% to 45% of the sample is taken by the ten largest. The sample was peripheral blood. Receptors were obtained from a man older than 75 with acute or convalescent COVID-19.

The gene calls are TRBV7-9 and TRBJ1-2; 7 bases map to TRBD1. CDR1 is SEHNR, CDR2 FQNEAQ, per germline (reference sequence). This CDR3 comprises 14 residues. J was trimmed by 8 bases and V by 1 base; bases with no gene match: 7. The CDR3 region is CASSLGGQADGYTF. Written as DNA, the CDR3 is TGTGCCAGCAGCTTAGGTGGACAGGCCGACGGCTACACCTTC.

V is TRBV5-1 and J is TRBJ2-5; 9 nucleotides agree with TRBD2. Losses at the gene ends were 0 bases for V and 2 bases for J; bases not matched to a gene: 11. The germline V gene has CDR1 SGHRS and CDR2 YFSETQ. The CDR3 length is 18 residues. The CDR3 sequence: CASSLVGLAGIGQETQYF. CDR3 DNA sequence: TGCGCCAGCAGCTTGGTAGGCCTAGCGGGAATTGGGCAAGAGACCCAGTACTTC.

CDR3 loop: CSVKASGNTDTQYF. The CDR3 DNA reads TGCAGCGTTAAGGCTAGCGGGAACACAGATACGCAGTATTTT. The V and J genes are TRBV29-1 and TRBJ2-3, with 9 bases matching TRBD2. Trimming removed 5 bases from V and 2 bases from J; junction bases left unmatched: 5. The CDR3 is made up of 14 amino acids. Germline CDR1 SQVTM, CDR2 ANQGSEA.

The genes are TRBV3-1 (or the pseudogene TRBV3-2) and TRBJ2-3, with a tentative D call TRBD1 (5 bases). Germline V gene lookup returns CDR1 LGHDT and CDR2 YNNKEL (reference sequence). The CDR3 loop spans 13 amino acids. V lost 8 bases, J lost 2 bases, and 11 bases lay in between. The CDR3 DNA reads as TGTGCCAGCGGGGCGATATTCACAGATACGCAGTATTTT. Translation gives CASGAIFTDTQYF.